These 20 T cell receptor beta chains originate from one sample sequenced in a study of molecular identifiers for immune sequencing clone quantification. TCRdb used MiXCR to reprocess the PCR reads, holding one entry per CDR3 protein. In the table there are 9,500 to 15,000 distinct CDR3 sequences, 18% of which are singletons. The specimen was naive CD8+ T cells from blood, with Jurkat cell RNA spiked in. Subset denoted: FACS-sorted CD8+CD4-CCR7+CD45RA+ naive T cells. The receptors stem from a human donor in good health. Some libraries in this study had Jurkat cell RNA spiked in.

Notes on this clonotype: The CDR3 does not end in the conserved phenylalanine or tryptophan, so this is likely a read error. The J gene is TRBJ2-7, the V gene TRBV12-3 or TRBV12-4; D is uncertain. The CDR3 is made up of 14 amino acids. CDR3 in amino acids: CAGSFVQGTYEQYL. The CDR3 nucleotides are TGTGCCGGCAGTTTCGTTCAAGGGACCTACGAGCAGTACCTC.

Sample share makes this clonotype medium-sized. The chain carries TRBV7-9 and TRBJ2-3, with TRBD1 matching 8 bases. This CDR3 contains 15 residues. With 0 bases clipped from V and 6 bases from J, the junction kept 5 bases outside the gene matches. Germline assignment: CDR1 SEHNR and CDR2 FQNEAQ (reference sequence). CDR3 loop: CASSLADREPDTQYF. As DNA, the CDR3 is TGTGCCAGCAGCTTAGCGGACAGGGAACCCGATACGCAGTATTTT.

By its share, this clonotype is medium-sized (0.01 to 0.1%). The chain recombines TRBV27 with TRBJ2-3; D remains unclear. The V end lost 1 base, the J end lost 2 bases, and 1 base lay between the germline ends. Germline V gene sequence: CDR1 MNHEY, CDR2 SMNVEV (reference sequence). The CDR3 contains 12 residues. DNA of the CDR3: TGTGCCAGCAGTTTATTCACAGATACGCAGTATTTT. It yields the protein CASSLFTDTQYF.

The sample holds many counts of this clonotype. The chain has TRBV6-1 and TRBJ2-1; TRBD1 is a possible D gene (5 bases). V was cut by 6 bases and J by 2 bases, with 14 bases left in between. The CDR3 sequence is 15 residues long. Germline V gene lookup returns CDR1 MNHNS and CDR2 SASEGT. Here the CDR3 DNA reads TGTGCCAGCAGGCTGGACAATGGCGCCTACAATGAGCAGTTCTTC. Protein: CASRLDNGAYNEQFF.

This clonotype is classed as medium-sized. The chain has TRBV29-1 and TRBJ2-7; 10 nucleotides line up with TRBD2. The CDR3 consists of 14 residues. The germline V gene encodes CDR1 SQVTM and CDR2 ANQGSEA. The V segment lost 5 bases and the J segment 3 bases; nucleotides outside the gene matches: 7. This CDR3 reads CSVYSGRTSYEQYF. The CDR3 DNA sequence: TGCAGCGTTTATAGCGGGAGGACGAGCTACGAGCAGTACTTC.

This clonotype was picked up a small number of times. One junction end disagrees with the germline gene, perhaps due to a read error. The gene calls are TRBV23-1 and TRBJ2-1; 10 bases align to TRBD1. TRBV23-1 is noted as an ORF with a role that remains uncertain. The CDR3 is 13 residues long. CDR3 nucleotides: TGCGCCAGCAGTCACCCCGAGGACAGGGGGGGTCGCTTC. Its translation: CASSHPEDRGGRF.

Many counts were recorded for this clonotype. This chain uses TRBV7-6 with TRBJ2-5; D is possibly TRBD2 (5 bases). Germline CDR1 and CDR2: SGHVS and FNYEAQ. The length of the CDR3 is 16 residues. Between the trimmed V and J ends, which lost 4 bases and 4 bases, there was a span of 19 bases. This CDR3 is CASSSPIEGVVETQYF. Here the CDR3 DNA reads TGTGCCAGCAGCTCCCCGATCGAGGGAGTGGTAGAGACCCAGTACTTC.

Worth noting for this clonotype: This may be a read error, as it is one base from a much larger clone. V and J are TRBV23-1 and TRBJ2-6, with D possibly matching TRBD2 (6 bases). TRBV23-1 is an open reading frame whose function is uncertain. The CDR3 length is 18 residues. The CDR3 DNA follows: TGCGCCAGCAGTCAATCGCGGGGTCGCCCCTCTGGGGCCAACGTCCTGCCTTTC. Translation: CASSQSRGRPSGANVLPF.

This chain links TRBV2 with TRBJ1-1, with TRBD1 identical over 7 bases. Germline trimming cut 10 bases from V and 2 bases from J; bases unmatched to any gene: 16. The germline CDR1 and CDR2 sequences are SNHLY and FYNNEI. There are 16 residues in the CDR3. As DNA, the CDR3 is TGTGCCAACAAGGCGGGAGGGGGCCCACTAAACACTGAAGCTTTCTTT. Its translation: CANKAGGGPLNTEAFF.

This clonotype was observed at least ten times. The rearrangement joins TRBV20-1 to TRBJ2-5; TRBD2 matches 7 bases. Germline V gene lookup returns CDR1 DFQATT and CDR2 SNEGSKA (reference sequence). The CDR3 is 15 amino acids. V shed 0 bases, J shed 2 bases, and the junction held 6 bases outside the gene matches. CDR3 sequence reads: CSARDSDSGQETQYF. CDR3 nucleotides: TGCAGTGCTAGAGATTCGGATAGCGGGCAAGAGACCCAGTACTTC.

V gene TRBV15 combines with J gene TRBJ1-1; D is undetermined. Germline lookup yields CDR1 LNHNV and CDR2 YYDKDF (reference sequence). V lost 8 bases and J 0 bases, leaving 10 bases between the germline ends. This CDR3 has 13 residues. CDR3: CATSVELNTEAFF. The CDR3 nucleotides read TGTGCCACCTCGGTAGAATTGAACACTGAAGCTTTCTTT.

This rearrangement joins TRBV2 to TRBJ2-1, with D maybe TRBD1 (6 bases). This CDR3 contains 15 residues. Germline CDR1 reads SNHLY; CDR2 reads FYNNEI. V lost 3 bases to trimming and J lost 0 bases, with 9 bases between them. The CDR3 region is CASSEDSNSYNEQFF. CDR3 nucleotide sequence: TGTGCCAGCAGTGAGGACAGTAACTCCTACAATGAGCAGTTCTTC.

Comment on this clonotype: A much larger clone lies a single base off, so this may be a read error. This rearrangement joins TRBV19 to TRBJ2-1; the D is unclear. Germline CDR1 LNHDA, CDR2 SQIVND (reference sequence). Trimming shortened V by 5 bases and J by 10 bases, and 12 bases separated the two germline ends. This CDR3 is built from 12 residues. In nucleotides, the CDR3 is TGTGCCAGTAGTCCCCGTGTCGGGGAGCAGTTCTTC. It yields the protein CASSPRVGEQFF.

Note on this clonotype: One end of the junction is discordant with germline, which a read error may explain. The chain has TRBV20-1 and TRBJ2-3; D not resolved. Germline V lookup: CDR1 DFQATT, CDR2 SNEGSKA (reference sequence). CDR3 length equals 17 residues. CDR3 in amino acids: CSVRDVTRARITDTQYF. CDR3 bases: TGCAGTGTTAGAGATGTGACAAGGGCTCGCATCACAGATACGCAGTATTTT.

This clonotype was counted many times. The chain employs TRBV29-1 and TRBJ1-2; 7 positions agree with TRBD1. Trimming took 6 bases from V and 7 from J; bases not matched to a gene: 14. Germline V gene lookup returns CDR1 SQVTM and CDR2 ANQGSEA. This CDR3 has 14 amino acids. In nucleotides, the CDR3 is TGCAGCGTAGCCTACGACAGGGATAATGGTGGCTACACCTTC. It translates to CSVAYDRDNGGYTF. Supplemented by reference TRBV29-1 and TRBJ1-2, the full variable domain reads SAVISQKPSRDICQRGTSLTIQCQVDSQVTMMFWYRQQPGQSLTLIATANQGSEATYESGFVIDKFPISRPNLTFSTLTVSNMSPEDSSIYLCSVAYDRDNGGYTFGSGTRLTVV.

This clonotype appeared a few times. One end of the junction fails to match germline, which may point to a read error. The chain carries TRBV12-3 or TRBV12-4 and TRBJ2-7; 8 nucleotides align to TRBD2. The CDR3 has 12 residues. The CDR3 is CASSFILGLAVF. DNA for the CDR3: TGTGCCAGCAGTTTCATCTTAGGACTAGCCGTCTTC.

As for this clonotype: The CDR3 does not end in the conserved phenylalanine or tryptophan, so this is likely a read error. V gene TRBV25-1 combines with J gene TRBJ2-7; 7 positions agree with TRBD1. In germline, CDR1 is MGHDK, CDR2 SYGVNS. V was pared by 6 bases and J by 4 bases, with 6 bases of the junction left unmatched. This CDR3 has 13 amino acids. The CDR3 nucleotides read TGTGCCAGCAGCCGACAGGGCACGTACGAGCAGTACTCC. Protein sequence: CASSRQGTYEQYS.

This clonotype has just a few counts. A much larger clone lies one base from this, so it may be a read error. The chain recombines TRBV10-2 with TRBJ2-3; 8 bases align to TRBD2. The germline V gene encodes CDR1 WSHSY and CDR2 SAAADI. V shed 8 bases and J 5 bases; nucleotides not matched to a gene: 9. The CDR3 consists of 14 residues. Here the CDR3 reads CASAGLEEIDTQYF. Written as DNA, the CDR3 is TGCGCCAGCGCGGGACTAGAGGAAATAGATACGCAGTATTTT.

Many counts were recorded for this clonotype. V usage is TRBV20-1 and J usage is TRBJ2-7; 10 nucleotides agree with TRBD2. The CDR3 is 17 amino acids. Germline lookup yields CDR1 DFQATT and CDR2 SNEGSKA (reference sequence). V lost 1 base and J lost 4; bases outside the gene matches: 13. The CDR3 protein is CSARVGSGRPQRYEQYF. CDR3 nucleotides: TGCAGTGCTAGAGTTGGTAGCGGGAGGCCCCAGAGGTACGAGCAGTACTTC.

This clonotype has ten or more counts. This sequence joins TRBV20-1 and TRBJ2-3; D not resolved. Germline V gene sequence: CDR1 DFQATT, CDR2 SNEGSKA (reference sequence). CDR3 length: 16 residues. V was clipped by 0 bases and J by 2 bases, with 15 bases between them. Here the CDR3 reads CSARDLVTDLTDTQYF. DNA of the CDR3: TGCAGTGCTAGAGATCTAGTGACGGATCTCACAGATACGCAGTATTTT.